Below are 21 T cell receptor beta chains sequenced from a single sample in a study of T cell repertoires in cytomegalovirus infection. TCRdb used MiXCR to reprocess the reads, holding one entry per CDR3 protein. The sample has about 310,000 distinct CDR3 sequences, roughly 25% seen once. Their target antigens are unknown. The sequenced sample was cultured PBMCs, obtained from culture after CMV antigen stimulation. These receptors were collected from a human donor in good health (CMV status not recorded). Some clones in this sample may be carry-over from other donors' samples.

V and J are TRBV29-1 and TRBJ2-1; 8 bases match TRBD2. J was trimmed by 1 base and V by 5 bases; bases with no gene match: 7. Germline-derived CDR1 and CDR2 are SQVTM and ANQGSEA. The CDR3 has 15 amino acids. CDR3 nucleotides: TGCAGCGTTAGCGGGGCTAGCGGGTCCTACAATGAGCAGTTCTTC. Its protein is CSVSGASGSYNEQFF.

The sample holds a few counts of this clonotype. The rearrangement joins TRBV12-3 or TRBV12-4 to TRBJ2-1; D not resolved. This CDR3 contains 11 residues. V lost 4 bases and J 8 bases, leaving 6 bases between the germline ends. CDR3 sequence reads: CASSSGYEQFF. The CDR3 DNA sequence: TGTGCCAGCAGTTCCGGTTATGAGCAGTTCTTC.

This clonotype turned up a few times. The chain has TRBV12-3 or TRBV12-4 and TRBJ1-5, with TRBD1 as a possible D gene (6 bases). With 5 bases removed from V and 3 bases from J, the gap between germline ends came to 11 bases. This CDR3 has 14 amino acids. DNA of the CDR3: TGTGCCAGCAGTCAAGGACAGTTCAATCAGCCCCAGCATTTT. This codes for CASSQGQFNQPQHF.

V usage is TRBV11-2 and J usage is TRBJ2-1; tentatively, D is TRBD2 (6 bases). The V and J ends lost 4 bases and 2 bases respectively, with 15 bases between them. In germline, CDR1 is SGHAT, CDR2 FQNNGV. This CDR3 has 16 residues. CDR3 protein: CASSSRSSGPYNEQFF. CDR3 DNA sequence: TGTGCCAGCAGCTCCCGGAGTAGCGGACCCTACAATGAGCAGTTCTTC.

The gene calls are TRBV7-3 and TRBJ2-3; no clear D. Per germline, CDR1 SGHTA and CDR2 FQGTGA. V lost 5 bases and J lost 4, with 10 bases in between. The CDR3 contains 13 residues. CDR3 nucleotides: TGTGCCAGCAGCCTCCGCCCCTCAGATACGCAGTATTTT. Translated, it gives CASSLRPSDTQYF.

The CDR3 is CASSLRAGGAVGTDTQYF. The CDR3 DNA reads TGTGCCAGCAGCCTAAGGGCGGGAGGGGCGGTGGGCACAGATACGCAGTATTTT. The V gene is TRBV7-2, the J gene TRBJ2-3; 9 positions match TRBD2. This CDR3 region has 18 residues. V shed 5 bases and J 1 base; nucleotides not matched to a gene: 13. CDR1 is SGHTA and CDR2 is FQGNSA in the germline V gene.

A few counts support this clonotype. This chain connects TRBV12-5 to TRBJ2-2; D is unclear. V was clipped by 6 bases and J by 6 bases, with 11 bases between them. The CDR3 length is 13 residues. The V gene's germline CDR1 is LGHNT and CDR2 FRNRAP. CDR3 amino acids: CASGSQAPGELFF. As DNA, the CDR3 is TGTGCTAGTGGCTCTCAGGCGCCCGGGGAGCTGTTTTTT.

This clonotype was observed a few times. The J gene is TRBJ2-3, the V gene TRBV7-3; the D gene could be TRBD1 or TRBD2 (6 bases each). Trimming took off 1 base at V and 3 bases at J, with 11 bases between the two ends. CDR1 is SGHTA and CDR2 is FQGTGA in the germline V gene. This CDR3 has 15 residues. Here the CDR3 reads CASSLRGAETDTQYF. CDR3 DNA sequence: TGTGCCAGCAGCTTAAGGGGGGCAGAGACAGATACGCAGTATTTT. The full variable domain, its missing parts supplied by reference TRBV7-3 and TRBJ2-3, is GAGVSQTPSNKVTEKGKYVELRCDPISGHTALYWYRQSLGQGPEFLIYFQGTGAADDSGLPNDRFFAVRPEGSVSTLKIQRTERGDSAVYLCASSLRGAETDTQYFGPGTRLTVL.

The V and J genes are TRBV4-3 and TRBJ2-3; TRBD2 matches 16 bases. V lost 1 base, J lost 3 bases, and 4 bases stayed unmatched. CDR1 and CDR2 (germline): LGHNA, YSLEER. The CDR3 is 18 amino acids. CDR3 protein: CASSQGGLAGGNTDTQYF. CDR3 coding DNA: TGCGCCAGCAGCCAAGGGGGACTAGCGGGAGGGAATACAGATACGCAGTATTTT.

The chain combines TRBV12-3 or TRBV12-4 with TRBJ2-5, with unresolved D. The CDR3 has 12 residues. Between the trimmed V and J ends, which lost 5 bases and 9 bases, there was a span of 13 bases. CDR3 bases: TGTGCCAGCAGTCCACTTTTAGTCCCCCAGTACTTC. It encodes CASSPLLVPQYF.

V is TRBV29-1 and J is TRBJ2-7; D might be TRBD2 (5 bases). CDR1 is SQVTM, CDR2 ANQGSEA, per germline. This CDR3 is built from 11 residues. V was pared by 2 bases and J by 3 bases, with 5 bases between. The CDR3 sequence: CSVERGYEQYF. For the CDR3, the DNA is TGCAGCGTTGAACGGGGCTACGAGCAGTACTTC.

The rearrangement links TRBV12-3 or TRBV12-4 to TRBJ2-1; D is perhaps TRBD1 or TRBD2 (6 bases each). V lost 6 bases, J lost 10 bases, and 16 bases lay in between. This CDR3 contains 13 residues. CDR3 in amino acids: CASSPGRGGEQFF. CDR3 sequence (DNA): TGTGCCAGCAGCCCCGGCAGGGGAGGAGAGCAGTTCTTC.

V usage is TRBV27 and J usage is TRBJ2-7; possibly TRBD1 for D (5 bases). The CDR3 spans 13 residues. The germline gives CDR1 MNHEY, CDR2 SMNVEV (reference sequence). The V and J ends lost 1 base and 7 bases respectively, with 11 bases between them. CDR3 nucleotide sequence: TGTGCCAGCAGTTTATGGGCAGGGATGGAGCAGTACTTC. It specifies CASSLWAGMEQYF.

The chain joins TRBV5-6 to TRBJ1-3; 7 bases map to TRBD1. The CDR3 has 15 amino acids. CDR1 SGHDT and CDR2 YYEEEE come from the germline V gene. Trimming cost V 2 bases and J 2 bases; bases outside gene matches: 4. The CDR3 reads CASSFGDSPGNTIYF. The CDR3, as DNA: TGTGCCAGCAGCTTTGGGGACAGTCCTGGAAACACCATATATTTT.

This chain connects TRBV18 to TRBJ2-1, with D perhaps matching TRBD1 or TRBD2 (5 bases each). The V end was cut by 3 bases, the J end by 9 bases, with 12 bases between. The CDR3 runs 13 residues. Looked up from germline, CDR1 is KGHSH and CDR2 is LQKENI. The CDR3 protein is CASSPRGGFEQFF. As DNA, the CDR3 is TGTGCCAGCTCACCGAGGGGCGGGTTTGAGCAGTTCTTC.

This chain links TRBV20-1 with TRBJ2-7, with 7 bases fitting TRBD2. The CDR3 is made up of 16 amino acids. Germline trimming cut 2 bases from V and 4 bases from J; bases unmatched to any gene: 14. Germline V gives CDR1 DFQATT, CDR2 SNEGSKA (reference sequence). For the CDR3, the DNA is TGCAGTGCTAGATTGGCGGCCGGCGGGAGCGGTTACGAGCAGTACTTC. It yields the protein CSARLAAGGSGYEQYF.

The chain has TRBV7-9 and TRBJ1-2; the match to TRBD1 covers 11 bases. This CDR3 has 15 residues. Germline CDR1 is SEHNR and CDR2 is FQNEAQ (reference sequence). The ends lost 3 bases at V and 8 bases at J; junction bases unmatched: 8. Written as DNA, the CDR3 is TGTGCCAGCAGCTTGGGACAGGGGGTCTTAAACGGCTACACCTTC. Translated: CASSLGQGVLNGYTF. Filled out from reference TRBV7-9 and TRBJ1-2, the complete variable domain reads DTGVSQNPRHKITKRGQNVTFRCDPISEHNRLYWYRQTLGQGPEFLTYFQNEAQLEKSRLLSDRFSAERPKGSFSTLEIQRTEQGDSAMYLCASSLGQGVLNGYTFGSGTRLTVV.

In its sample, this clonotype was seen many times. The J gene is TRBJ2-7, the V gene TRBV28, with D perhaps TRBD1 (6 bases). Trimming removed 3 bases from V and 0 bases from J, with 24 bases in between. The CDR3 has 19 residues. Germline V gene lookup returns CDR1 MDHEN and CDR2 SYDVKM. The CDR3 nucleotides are TGTGCCAGCAGTTTGTTGATAGGGGGAGCGGCCTTGAGCTCCTACGAGCAGTACTTC. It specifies CASSLLIGGAALSSYEQYF.

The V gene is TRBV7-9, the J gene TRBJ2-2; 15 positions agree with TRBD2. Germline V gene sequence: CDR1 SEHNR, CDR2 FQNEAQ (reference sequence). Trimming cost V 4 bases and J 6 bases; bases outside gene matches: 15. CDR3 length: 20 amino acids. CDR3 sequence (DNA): TGTGCCAGCAGCTCCGAAATACCTTACGGGACTAGCGGGAGGCCCGGGGAGCTGTTTTTT. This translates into CASSSEIPYGTSGRPGELFF.

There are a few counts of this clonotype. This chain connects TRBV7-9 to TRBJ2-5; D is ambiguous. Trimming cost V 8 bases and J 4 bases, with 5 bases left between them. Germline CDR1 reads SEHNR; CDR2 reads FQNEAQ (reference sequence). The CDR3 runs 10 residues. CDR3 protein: CASERETQYF. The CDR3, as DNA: TGTGCCAGCGAAAGAGAGACCCAGTACTTC.

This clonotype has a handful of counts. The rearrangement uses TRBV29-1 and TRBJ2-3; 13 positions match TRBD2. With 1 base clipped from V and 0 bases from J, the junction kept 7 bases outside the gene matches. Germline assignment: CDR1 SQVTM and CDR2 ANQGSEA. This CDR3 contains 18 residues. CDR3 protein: CSVEGGTSGASSTDTQYF. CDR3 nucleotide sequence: TGCAGCGTTGAAGGAGGGACTAGCGGGGCCTCTAGCACAGATACGCAGTATTTT.